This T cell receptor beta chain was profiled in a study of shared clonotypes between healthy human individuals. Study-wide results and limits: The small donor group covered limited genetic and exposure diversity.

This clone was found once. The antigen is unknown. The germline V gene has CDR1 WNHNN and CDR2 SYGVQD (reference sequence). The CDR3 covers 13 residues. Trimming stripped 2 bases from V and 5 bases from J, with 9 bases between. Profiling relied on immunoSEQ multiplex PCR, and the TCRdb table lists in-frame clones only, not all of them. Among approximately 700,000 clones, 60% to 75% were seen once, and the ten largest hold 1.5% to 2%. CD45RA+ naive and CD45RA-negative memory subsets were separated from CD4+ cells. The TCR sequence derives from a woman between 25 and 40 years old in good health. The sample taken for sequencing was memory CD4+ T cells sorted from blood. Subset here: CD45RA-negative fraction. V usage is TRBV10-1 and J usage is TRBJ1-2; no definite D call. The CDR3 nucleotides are TGCGCCAGCAGTGAGACAGTGATTTATGGCTACACCTTC. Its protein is CASSETVIYGYTF.